What follows are 21 T cell receptor beta chains derived from one specimen sequenced in a study of human T cells and chemical hapten exposure. Time point specified: patch test 2, 6 weeks after DPC sensitization. Treatment here: therapeutic diphenylcyclopropenone sensitization with weekly scalp DPC. TCRdb reprocessed the RACE reads via MiXCR and lists one record per CDR3 protein. The sample lists over 100,000 distinct CDR3 sequences, roughly 9% seen once, with around 3% in the top ten. The specimen was whole blood, collected in connection with sensitization to the hapten diphenylcyclopropenone (DPC). These receptors came from a woman in her thirties or forties with alopecia areata. Some clones in this sample may be carry-over from other donors' samples.

J is TRBJ2-3 and V is TRBV30, with 7 bases matching TRBD1. Germline CDR1 and CDR2: GTSNPN and SVGIG (reference sequence). With 0 bases clipped from V and 5 bases from J, the junction kept 8 bases outside the gene matches. The CDR3 is made up of 15 amino acids. The CDR3 DNA reads as TGTGCCTGGAGTGTACCAGGGGGAGCGTTAGATACGCAGTATTTT. The encoded protein is CAWSVPGGALDTQYF.

This clonotype came up a few times. The rearrangement joins TRBV7-2 to TRBJ1-2; D not certain. Trimming removed 4 bases at V and 5 bases at J, with 11 bases between. Looked up from germline, CDR1 is SGHTA and CDR2 is FQGNSA. This CDR3 has 13 residues. In DNA form, the CDR3 reads TGTGCCAGCAGCTCGACCAGTAGATATGGCTACACCTTC. This sequence encodes CASSSTSRYGYTF.

The chain has TRBV28 and TRBJ2-7; D is uncertain. Trimming took off 10 bases at V and 7 bases at J, with 23 bases between the two ends. The CDR3 spans 14 residues. Germline loops: CDR1 MDHEN, CDR2 SYDVKM. CDR3: CATSVSVVGMEQYF. In DNA, the CDR3 is TGTGCCACCTCAGTTTCGGTAGTGGGCATGGAGCAGTACTTC.

This clonotype was counted only a few times. CDR3: CASTTYNEQFF. The DNA of the CDR3 is TGTGCCAGCACTACGTACAATGAGCAGTTCTTC. V usage is TRBV12-3 or TRBV12-4 and J usage is TRBJ2-1; unclear D gene. Trimming shortened V by 7 bases and J by 4 bases, and 5 bases separated the two germline ends. This CDR3 has 11 residues.

This clonotype was seen ten or more times. The V call is TRBV12-3 or TRBV12-4, the J call TRBJ2-7; TRBD1 agrees at 9 bases. This CDR3 is 14 amino acids long. V trimming: 5 bases; J trimming: 5 bases; junction bases outside the gene matches: 7. Here the CDR3 DNA reads TGTGCCAGCAGTCCCGGGACAGGGTCCGACGAGCAGTACTTC. Translating gives CASSPGTGSDEQYF.

The V call is TRBV11-2, the J call TRBJ2-5, with 10 bases identical to TRBD1. Trimming at V came to 4 bases and at J to 7 bases, leaving 9 bases not matched to a gene. Per the germline V gene, CDR1 is SGHAT and CDR2 is FQNNGV. The CDR3 is made up of 15 amino acids. In DNA form, the CDR3 reads TGTGCCAGCAGCTCTAGTCCGGACAGGGGGGGGACCCAGTACTTC. It specifies CASSSSPDRGGTQYF.

The chain has TRBV9 and TRBJ2-7, with a weak D call TRBD1 (5 bases). The V gene lost 4 bases and the J gene lost 2 bases, with 13 bases spanning the gap. CDR1 and CDR2 (germline): SGDLS, YYNGEE. The CDR3 sequence is 14 residues long. The CDR3 loop reads CASSPRQTTYEQYF. The CDR3 DNA follows: TGTGCCAGCAGCCCTAGACAGACGACCTACGAGCAGTACTTC.

This clonotype was seen many times. This chain connects TRBV7-9 to TRBJ2-2; D uncertain. The germline gives CDR1 SEHNR, CDR2 FQNEAQ (reference sequence). V shed 5 bases and J shed 1 base, with 11 bases lying between them. The CDR3 extends over 15 amino acids. The CDR3 region is CASSGSSMNTGELFF. As DNA, the CDR3 is TGTGCCAGCAGCGGAAGCTCGATGAACACCGGGGAGCTGTTTTTT.

This clonotype was recorded many times. The rearrangement links TRBV20-1 to TRBJ2-1; 12 bases line up with TRBD1. Losses at the gene ends were 4 bases for V and 6 bases for J; bases not matched to a gene: 7. The CDR3 spans 15 residues. CDR1 is DFQATT, CDR2 SNEGSKA, per germline (reference sequence). Here the CDR3 reads CSATSPGQGANEQFF. The CDR3 bases are TGCAGTGCTACGAGTCCGGGACAGGGGGCCAATGAGCAGTTCTTC.

The chain carries TRBV12-3 or TRBV12-4 and TRBJ2-3; 7 positions match TRBD1. CDR3 length: 16 residues. Trimming cost V 3 bases and J 2 bases; bases outside gene matches: 8. CDR3: CASSLGQGVPTDTQYF. The CDR3 DNA reads TGTGCCAGCAGTTTGGGTCAGGGGGTTCCCACAGATACGCAGTATTTT.

The gene calls are TRBV7-6 and TRBJ2-7; 8 bases align to TRBD2. Losses at the gene ends were 3 bases for V and 5 bases for J; bases not matched to a gene: 3. Germline loops: CDR1 SGHVS, CDR2 FNYEAQ. This CDR3 has 13 residues. The CDR3 DNA reads as TGTGCCAGCAGCTTTGCGGGGGGCCACGAGCAGTACTTC. It codes for CASSFAGGHEQYF.

This clonotype was recorded a few times. This chain uses TRBV29-1 with TRBJ1-1; 7 bases match TRBD1. There are 14 residues in the CDR3. J lost 4 bases, V lost 7 bases, and 12 bases had no gene match. CDR1 and CDR2 (germline): SQVTM, ANQGSEA. CDR3 nucleotides: TGCAGCGGGCGAAGACAGGGATCAAGCACTGAAGCTTTCTTT. Translation: CSGRRQGSSTEAFF.

This clonotype was counted only a few times. The CDR3 spells CASSIKPVRFDTQYF. The CDR3 DNA sequence: TGTGCCAGTAGTATTAAACCAGTGAGGTTCGATACGCAGTATTTT. This chain connects TRBV19 to TRBJ2-3; no clear D gene. V lost 3 bases to trimming and J lost 6 bases, with 16 bases between them. The CDR3 length is 15 residues. Germline CDR1 is LNHDA and CDR2 is SQIVND (reference sequence).

This clonotype has just a few counts. The chain combines TRBV4-3 with TRBJ1-5; D gene ambiguous. The CDR3 has 16 residues. V was cut by 0 bases and J by 5 bases, with 14 bases left in between. The germline V gene encodes CDR1 LGHNA and CDR2 YSLEER. CDR3 coding DNA: TGCGCCAGCAGCCAAGATTCACAATGGACTGATCAGCCCCAGCATTTT. Protein sequence: CASSQDSQWTDQPQHF.

This clonotype was recorded many times. The rearrangement links TRBV5-4 to TRBJ2-3, with D possibly TRBD2 on 7 matching bases. Trimming cost V 2 bases and J 5 bases, with 12 bases left between them. The CDR3 has 14 amino acids. Germline V gene sequence: CDR1 SGHNT, CDR2 YYREEE (reference sequence). The CDR3 sequence is CASSLGGAIDTQYF. The CDR3 nucleotides read TGTGCCAGCAGCTTAGGGGGGGCCATAGATACGCAGTATTTT.

The chain is built from TRBV3-2 and TRBJ2-7; the D segment call TRBD1 is taken from the table without a DNA check. TRBV3-2 represents a pseudogene. The CDR3 covers 15 residues. Here the CDR3 DNA reads TGTGCCAGCAGCCAAGGAAGGAGGACCGGGGGAGAGCAGTACTTC. It specifies CASSQGRRTGGEQYF.

The chain couples TRBV7-2 to TRBJ2-7; no firm D call. The V gene lost 4 bases and the J gene lost 3 bases, with 4 bases spanning the gap. This CDR3 is 11 amino acids long. The germline gives CDR1 SGHTA, CDR2 FQGNSA. CDR3 sequence reads: CASSSFYEQYF. DNA of the CDR3: TGTGCCAGCAGCTCATTCTACGAGCAGTACTTC.

This clonotype was counted many times. This chain joins TRBV6-2 or TRBV6-3 and TRBJ1-1; 8 bases are shared with TRBD1. CDR3 length equals 15 residues. Germline CDR1 MNHEY, CDR2 SVGEGT. V was clipped by 0 bases and J by 5 bases; unmatched bases: 5. The CDR3 DNA reads as TGTGCCAGCAGTTACTCGGACAGGGAGTGGACTGAAGCTTTCTTT. It codes for CASSYSDREWTEAFF.

The chain carries TRBV7-9 and TRBJ1-2, with D possibly TRBD1 on 5 matching bases. V gave up 4 bases and J gave up 4 bases, with 16 bases separating them. Germline V gene sequence: CDR1 SEHNR, CDR2 FQNEAQ (reference sequence). There are 15 residues in the CDR3. Here the CDR3 DNA reads TGTGCCAGCAGCTCAGAAAACCGGGACCGCTATGGCTACACCTTC. It yields the protein CASSSENRDRYGYTF.

This clonotype turned up a few times. This chain connects TRBV5-1 to TRBJ2-7, with TRBD1 matching over 8 bases. CDR3 size: 15 residues. V lost 1 base to trimming and J lost 5 bases; unmatched junction nucleotides: 8. Germline V gene sequence: CDR1 SGHRS, CDR2 YFSETQ. CDR3 bases: TGCGCCAGCAGCTTGCAGGGACAGGTCCAAAACGAGCAGTACTTC. Its protein product is CASSLQGQVQNEQYF. Variable domain in full (rest from reference TRBV5-1 and TRBJ2-7): KAGVTQTPRYLIKTRGQQVTLSCSPISGHRSVSWYQQTPGQGLQFLFEYFSETQRNKGNFPGRFSGRQFSNSRSEMNVSTLELGDSALYLCASSLQGQVQNEQYFGPGTRLTVT.

The chain links TRBV7-2 to TRBJ2-1, with 12 bases fitting TRBD2. Germline V gene sequence: CDR1 SGHTA, CDR2 FQGNSA. The J segment lost 9 bases and the V segment lost 5 bases, leaving 11 bases of the junction unmatched. The CDR3 is made up of 16 amino acids. CDR3 sequence: CASSLGTSGPQSEQFF. DNA of the CDR3: TGTGCCAGCAGCCTGGGGACTAGCGGGCCCCAGAGTGAGCAGTTCTTC. Variable domain in full (rest from reference TRBV7-2 and TRBJ2-1): GAGVSQSPSNKVTEKGKDVELRCDPISGHTALYWYRQSLGQGLEFLIYFQGNSAPDKSGLPSDRFSAERTGGSVSTLTIQRTQQEDSAVYLCASSLGTSGPQSEQFFGPGTRLTVL.